The 27 T cell receptor beta chains reported below all come from one sample, sequenced in a study of spatial heterogeneity in lung cancer (dated by TCRdb to between 2018 and 2021). The full study reports these points: The number of expanded intratumoral alpha and beta TCRs correlated with the tumor nonsynonymous mutation count.

Receptor amplification or capture employed 5' RACE. Reads for this sample came from a NextSeq 500. In TCRdb, the public reads were trimmed at Q25 with fastp and aligned with MiXCR, with productive beta chains retained. All rows with the same CDR3 protein become a single entry with the most common DNA and genes. This sample is represented by roughly 8,000 distinct CDR3 sequences; almost 8.5% of them were singletons. Clones ranked in the top ten supply over 4% of the sample. The time point tag for this specimen amounts to: sample taken at primary tumor resection. Antigens for these TCRs are unknown. Sequenced material: lung tumor tissue, taken at surgery. The receptors derive from a male donor with early-stage non-small cell lung cancer.

This clonotype has ten or more counts. The rearrangement uses TRBV5-1 and TRBJ1-1; D not certain. The CDR3 covers 15 residues. Germline CDR1 and CDR2: SGHRS and YFSETQ. V lost 5 bases and J lost 1, with 15 bases in between. CDR3 nucleotides: TGCGCCAGCAGTTCCCCCGCCGCATCGAACACTGAAGCTTTCTTT. This sequence encodes CASSSPAASNTEAFF.

By sample fraction, this clonotype is large. CDR3 sequence reads: CASRPWDTEAFF. CDR3 coding DNA: TGTGCCAGCAGACCTTGGGACACTGAAGCTTTCTTT. This chain uses TRBV28 with TRBJ1-1; no firm D call. The CDR3 spans 12 residues. V dropped 6 bases and J dropped 3 bases, with 8 bases sitting between them. Germline assignment: CDR1 MDHEN and CDR2 SYDVKM.

Sample share makes this clonotype medium-sized. The rearrangement uses TRBV7-9 and TRBJ2-3, with 11 bases identical to TRBD2. With V trimmed by 0 bases and J by 5 bases, 7 bases remained unmatched. Germline V gene sequence: CDR1 SEHNR, CDR2 FQNEAQ (reference sequence). The CDR3 is 17 residues long. The CDR3, as DNA: TGTGCCAGCAGCTTAGCATCCCTAGCGGGAGGAGGAGATACGCAGTATTTT. As protein: CASSLASLAGGGDTQYF.

Ten or more counts support this clonotype. V is TRBV10-3 and J is TRBJ1-1, with 7 bases that match TRBD1. The CDR3 extends over 14 amino acids. J lost 0 bases, V lost 11 bases, and 9 bases had no gene match. The germline gives CDR1 ENHRY, CDR2 SYGVKD. In DNA form, the CDR3 reads TGTGCCCTCCGGGACAGAAACATGAACACTGAAGCTTTCTTT. Residues: CALRDRNMNTEAFF.

Sample share makes this clonotype medium-sized (0.01 to 0.1%). This chain links TRBV7-3 with TRBJ1-2; 7 nucleotides align to TRBD1. Germline assignment: CDR1 SGHTA and CDR2 FQGTGA. The CDR3 is 15 residues long. The V and J ends lost 1 base and 6 bases, in that order; junction bases with no gene match: 8. The chain's CDR3 is CASSLNLTGEDGYTF. The CDR3 DNA is TGTGCCAGCAGCTTAAATTTAACAGGGGAGGATGGCTACACCTTC.

Ten or more counts support this clonotype. This rearrangement joins TRBV5-1 to TRBJ2-1; no firm D call. The CDR3 loop spans 14 amino acids. CDR1 SGHRS and CDR2 YFSETQ come from the germline V gene. Deletions cut 0 bases from V and 9 bases from J, with 13 bases between. The CDR3, as DNA: TGCGCCAGCAGCTTGGACTTGGCTGTCGGTGAGCAGTTCTTC. Its protein is CASSLDLAVGEQFF. Full variable domain (missing parts from reference TRBV5-1 and TRBJ2-1): KAGVTQTPRYLIKTRGQQVTLSCSPISGHRSVSWYQQTPGQGLQFLFEYFSETQRNKGNFPGRFSGRQFSNSRSEMNVSTLELGDSALYLCASSLDLAVGEQFFGPGTRLTVL.

In its sample, this clonotype is medium-sized. This sequence joins TRBV20-1 and TRBJ2-1, with D perhaps given as TRBD1 or TRBD2 (5 bases each). Trimming took off 0 bases at V and 0 bases at J, with 18 bases between the two ends. Germline loops: CDR1 DFQATT, CDR2 SNEGSKA (reference sequence). The CDR3 totals 18 residues. CDR3 DNA: TGCAGTGCTAGAGACGAAACGGGGCTTAGGAGCTCCTACAATGAGCAGTTCTTC. Its translation: CSARDETGLRSSYNEQFF.

Ten or more counts support this clonotype. The chain recombines TRBV6-5 with TRBJ1-1; the D gene is possibly TRBD1 (5 bases). The CDR3 runs 13 residues. The V end lost 6 bases, the J end lost 4 bases, and 12 bases lay between the germline ends. Germline V lookup: CDR1 MNHEY, CDR2 SVGAGI. The CDR3 DNA reads as TGTGCCAGCAGATCCGACAGCCGCACTGAAGCTTTCTTT. Translated, it gives CASRSDSRTEAFF.

In this sample, this clonotype is medium-sized. V is TRBV3-1 and J is TRBJ2-1; D is ambiguous. Germline CDR1 is LGHDT and CDR2 is YNNKEL (reference sequence). The CDR3 runs to 15 residues. The V end was cut by 2 bases, the J end by 0 bases, with 8 bases between. CDR3 DNA sequence: TGTGCCAGCAGCCAACGAGCAGTCTCCTACAATGAGCAGTTCTTC. Translated: CASSQRAVSYNEQFF.

This clonotype was seen a handful of times. The chain carries TRBV5-1 and TRBJ2-5; possible D gene TRBD2, 6 bases. Germline CDR1 reads SGHRS; CDR2 reads YFSETQ. Trimming removed 4 bases from V and 4 bases from J, with 14 bases in between. The CDR3 consists of 14 residues. Written as DNA, the CDR3 is TGCGCCAGCAGCCGGTCGGGGGTCGTAGAGACCCAGTACTTC. As protein: CASSRSGVVETQYF.

In its sample, this clonotype ranks as medium-sized (0.01 to 0.1%). This chain joins TRBV12-3 or TRBV12-4 and TRBJ2-7; possible D gene TRBD1, 5 bases. The CDR3 loop spans 14 amino acids. V dropped 2 bases and J dropped 4 bases, with 12 bases sitting between them. For the CDR3, the DNA is TGTGCCAGCAGTTTAATGCAGGGTGTATACGAGCAGTACTTC. Translated, it gives CASSLMQGVYEQYF.

This clonotype qualifies as medium-sized. The chain joins TRBV5-1 to TRBJ2-3; no reliable D call. CDR1 and CDR2 from the germline V gene are SGHRS and YFSETQ. V lost 6 bases and J lost 5, with 13 bases in between. CDR3 size: 13 residues. CDR3 DNA sequence: TGCGCCAGCACCCTAGGTGGACGAGATACGCAGTATTTT. Translated, it gives CASTLGGRDTQYF. The full variable domain, completed using reference TRBV5-1 and TRBJ2-3, is KAGVTQTPRYLIKTRGQQVTLSCSPISGHRSVSWYQQTPGQGLQFLFEYFSETQRNKGNFPGRFSGRQFSNSRSEMNVSTLELGDSALYLCASTLGGRDTQYFGPGTRLTVL.

This clonotype is medium-sized. The V call is TRBV10-3, the J call TRBJ2-7, with TRBD1 matching 10 bases. CDR1 and CDR2 (germline): ENHRY, SYGVKD. The CDR3 is 15 residues long. Germline trimming cut 3 bases from V and 3 bases from J; bases unmatched to any gene: 5. This CDR3 reads CAISDGTGVNYEQYF. The CDR3 coding sequence is TGTGCCATCAGTGACGGGACAGGGGTGAACTACGAGCAGTACTTC.

There are many counts of this clonotype. V is TRBV12-3 or TRBV12-4 and J is TRBJ1-2; no clear D gene. The CDR3 has 14 residues. V was clipped by 6 bases and J by 4 bases, with 15 bases between them. The DNA for the CDR3 is TGTGCCAGCAGCCGTGGGGAAGGGTTCTATGGCTACACCTTC. This gives the protein CASSRGEGFYGYTF.

The gene calls are TRBV2 and TRBJ2-1; 7 nucleotides align to TRBD1. This CDR3 contains 15 residues. The germline V gene has CDR1 SNHLY and CDR2 FYNNEI. Germline trimming cut 4 bases from V and 2 bases from J; bases unmatched to any gene: 5. In nucleotides, the CDR3 is TGTGCCAGCAGTGTAGGGGGCGATCCCTACAATGAGCAGTTCTTC. This translates into CASSVGGDPYNEQFF.

Judged by abundance, this clonotype is medium-sized. The V call is TRBV12-3 or TRBV12-4, the J call TRBJ2-3, with 10 bases identical to TRBD2. CDR3 length: 14 amino acids. V dropped 6 bases and J dropped 0; count of bases not matched to a gene: 0. DNA of the CDR3: TGTGCCAGCAGGACTAGCGGGAGCACAGATACGCAGTATTTT. Its protein product is CASRTSGSTDTQYF.

This clonotype was seen many times. This chain joins TRBV5-1 and TRBJ2-5, with TRBD2 identical over 8 bases. V lost 1 base, J lost 4 bases, and 6 bases stayed unmatched. CDR3 length: 15 amino acids. CDR1 and CDR2 from the germline V gene are SGHRS and YFSETQ. The CDR3 bases are TGCGCCAGCAGCTTGAAGTACGGGAGGGGAGAGACCCAGTACTTC. Amino acids: CASSLKYGRGETQYF.

This clonotype ranks as medium-sized. The V and J genes are TRBV6-1 and TRBJ2-3, with D unclear. The germline V gene has CDR1 MNHNS and CDR2 SASEGT. With 6 bases removed from V and 0 bases from J, the gap between germline ends came to 7 bases. This CDR3 has 13 residues. In DNA, the CDR3 is TGTGCCAGCAGGCCTCCTAGCACAGATACGCAGTATTTT. The encoded protein is CASRPPSTDTQYF.

By sample fraction, this clonotype is large. The genes are TRBV7-9 and TRBJ2-1, with no clear D. V lost 1 base, J lost 0 bases, and 1 base lay in between. Looked up from germline, CDR1 is SEHNR and CDR2 is FQNEAQ (reference sequence). This CDR3 is 13 amino acids long. The CDR3 DNA reads TGTGCCAGCAGCTTAGGCTCCTACAATGAGCAGTTCTTC. Encoded protein: CASSLGSYNEQFF.

This clonotype was counted at least ten times. V is TRBV3-1 and J is TRBJ2-4; D gene unclear. This CDR3 region has 13 residues. Germline lookup yields CDR1 LGHDT and CDR2 YNNKEL (reference sequence). Between the trimmed V and J ends, which lost 4 bases and 4 bases, there was a span of 8 bases. In DNA form, the CDR3 reads TGTGCCAGCAGCCTAGGTCCGAAAAACATTCAGTACTTC. Translated: CASSLGPKNIQYF.

This clonotype was seen ten or more times. This chain links TRBV5-1 with TRBJ2-2, with TRBD1 matching 11 bases. Germline lookup yields CDR1 SGHRS and CDR2 YFSETQ. J was trimmed by 5 bases and V by 2 bases; bases with no gene match: 2. The CDR3 contains 15 residues. In nucleotides, the CDR3 is TGCGCCAGCAGCTTCCGGGACAGGGGGACCGGGGAGCTGTTTTTT. This sequence encodes CASSFRDRGTGELFF.

The gene calls are TRBV20-1 and TRBJ1-1; D unclear. V lost 5 bases and J 1 base, leaving 11 bases between the germline ends. Per germline, CDR1 DFQATT and CDR2 SNEGSKA (reference sequence). There are 13 residues in the CDR3. In nucleotides, the CDR3 is TGCAGTGCTGGATCGAGGAAGAACACTGAAGCTTTCTTT. This gives the protein CSAGSRKNTEAFF.

Within the sample, this clonotype is medium-sized. The chain couples TRBV6-5 to TRBJ2-1; 8 bases agree with TRBD2. V shed 2 bases, J shed 5 bases, and the junction held 2 bases outside the gene matches. The CDR3 has 14 amino acids. The germline gives CDR1 MNHEY, CDR2 SVGAGI. CDR3 residues: CASSYSGGNNEQFF. The CDR3 DNA reads as TGTGCCAGCAGTTACAGCGGGGGAAACAATGAGCAGTTCTTC.

This clonotype rates as medium-sized. The gene calls are TRBV6-5 and TRBJ1-2; a weak D match, TRBD1 (6 bases). Germline lookup yields CDR1 MNHEY and CDR2 SVGAGI. The CDR3 spans 13 residues. The germline V and J ends were trimmed by 6 bases and 3 bases, with 11 bases remaining between them. The CDR3 DNA is TGTGCCAGCAGCCCAGGGGCAGACTATGGCTACACCTTC. The encoded protein is CASSPGADYGYTF.

This clonotype is medium-sized by share. The V call is TRBV28, the J call TRBJ2-5; D might be TRBD2 (6 bases). Germline V gene lookup returns CDR1 MDHEN and CDR2 SYDVKM. The CDR3 spans 16 residues. Trimming pared 3 bases from V and 2 bases from J, leaving 16 bases between. The DNA for the CDR3 is TGTGCCAGCAGTTTTAATGGCGGTAGCGGTCAAGAGACCCAGTACTTC. It specifies CASSFNGGSGQETQYF.

This chain connects TRBV27 to TRBJ2-7; the D is unclear. The CDR3 extends over 15 amino acids. Trimming left V 8 bases short and J 3 bases short, with 20 bases between. From germline, CDR1 is MNHEY and CDR2 SMNVEV (reference sequence). CDR3 sequence reads: CASRELGSSHYEQYF. The CDR3 DNA is TGTGCCAGCCGCGAGCTTGGGTCCTCACACTACGAGCAGTACTTC.

This clonotype is categorized as medium-sized. The chain carries TRBV6-2 or TRBV6-3 and TRBJ2-6, with a tentative D call TRBD1 (6 bases). With 9 bases removed from V and 0 bases from J, the gap between germline ends came to 15 bases. The CDR3 contains 16 residues. Germline loops: CDR1 MNHEY, CDR2 SVGEGT. Here the CDR3 reads CASPGTLSSGANVLTF. The CDR3 bases are TGTGCCAGTCCCGGGACACTCAGCTCTGGGGCCAACGTCCTGACTTTC.